This TCR beta chain originates from a study of T cell responses to AZD1222 COVID-19 vaccine. Germline V CDR1 and CDR2: SGHDT, YYEEEE. The CDR3 has 11 residues. Trimming cost V 6 bases and J 1 base, with 4 bases left between them. Only in-frame clones appear in the TCRdb table, and some are missing; sequencing was by immunoSEQ multiplex PCR. The sample yields fewer than 200,000 clones, more than 80% seen once. Study conclusions and caveats: Reports indicate that nearly half of spike-specific TCRs are directed at unmutated variant regions. Spike-specific TCR breadth rose after two AZD1222 doses, and depth rose as well. Among AZD1222 vaccinees, only 6 or 7 were seropositive at baseline.

As to this clone: Its specificity is unknown.

Source: peripheral blood, taken 28 days after the second dose of the MenACWY control vaccine. The source of this sequence is an adult who received the MenACWY meningococcal vaccine as a control. The chain uses TRBV5-6 and TRBJ1-1, with D unclear. CDR3 region: CASTRNTEAFF. The DNA for the CDR3 is TGTGCCAGCACCCGGAACACTGAAGCTTTCTTT.